A single sample gave rise to the 20 T cell receptor beta chains below, sequenced in a study of beta chain features in type 1 diabetes. TCRB transcripts that were expressed got sequenced, as all of the isolated RNA had been reverse transcribed. Clones were read by immunoSEQ multiplex PCR, and TCRdb kept only the in-frame ones, dropping some. Altogether a few hundred thousand clones are present, around 12% being singletons, with the ten largest covering 0.01%. Broader study findings: TCRB CDR3s were moderately but significantly shorter in Type 1 diabetes patients in all four CD4+ subsets.

These receptors lack a known antigen. The sequenced material came from naive CD4+ T cells from blood. The receptor set was obtained from a woman between 18 and 30 years old with type 1 diabetes.

The J gene is TRBJ1-5, the V gene TRBV15; 7 bases line up with TRBD1. J was trimmed by 5 bases and V by 5 bases; bases with no gene match: 9. The CDR3 loop spans 15 amino acids. CDR1 and CDR2 (germline): LNHNV, YYDKDF (reference sequence). CDR3 region: CATSVRQGRDQPQHF. The DNA of the CDR3 is TGTGCCACCAGCGTCCGACAGGGACGGGATCAGCCCCAGCATTTT.

This chain joins TRBV18 and TRBJ2-1; 9 nucleotides match TRBD1. There are 14 residues in the CDR3. The germline V gene has CDR1 KGHSH and CDR2 LQKENI. Losses at the gene ends were 3 bases for V and 5 bases for J; bases not matched to a gene: 2. CDR3 residues: CASSPRTGDNEQFF. In DNA, the CDR3 is TGTGCCAGCTCACCCCGGACAGGGGACAATGAGCAGTTCTTC. Full variable domain (outside the CDR3, taken from reference TRBV18 and TRBJ2-1): NAGVMQNPRHLVRRRGQEARLRCSPMKGHSHVYWYRQLPEEGLKFMVYLQKENIIDESGMPKERFSAEFPKEGPSILRIQQVVRGDSAAYFCASSPRTGDNEQFFGPGTRLTVL.

The J gene is TRBJ2-7, the V gene TRBV4-3; D is perhaps TRBD2 (7 bases). This CDR3 region has 16 residues. Trimming took off 0 bases at V and 2 bases at J, with 14 bases between the two ends. Germline V CDR1 and CDR2: LGHNA, YSLEER. The CDR3 bases are TGCGCCAGCAGCCAAGATTGGGGGGGGGCTGCCTACGAGCAGTACTTC. It translates to CASSQDWGGAAYEQYF.

This clone was seen more than once but under ten times. This sequence joins TRBV29-1 and TRBJ1-4, with a tentative D call TRBD1 (5 bases). From germline, CDR1 is SQVTM and CDR2 ANQGSEA. This CDR3 has 13 residues. The V end lost 7 bases, the J end lost 3 bases, and 12 bases lay between the germline ends. For the CDR3, the DNA is TGCAGCGCCCCTCGGGACTCTAATGAAAAACTGTTTTTT. Encoded protein: CSAPRDSNEKLFF.

A few counts support this clone. The chain has TRBV30 and TRBJ1-4; D remains ambiguous. Germline CDR1 is GTSNPN and CDR2 is SVGIG (reference sequence). The germline V and J ends were trimmed by 2 bases and 5 bases, with 18 bases remaining between them. The CDR3 length is 16 residues. The CDR3 DNA is TGTGCCTGGAGTCTCATCGCCTCGGGTCAGAATGAAAAACTGTTTTTT. Translating it yields CAWSLIASGQNEKLFF.

The V call is TRBV5-4, the J call TRBJ1-1; a possible D gene is TRBD1 (5 bases). Germline V gene lookup returns CDR1 SGHNT and CDR2 YYREEE (reference sequence). The CDR3 has 15 amino acids. Trimming pared 3 bases from V and 4 bases from J, leaving 16 bases between. Here the CDR3 reads CASSWDSKAGTEAFF. The CDR3 nucleotides read TGTGCCAGCAGCTGGGACTCCAAGGCGGGCACTGAAGCTTTCTTT.

This clone was observed a handful of times. V is TRBV9 and J is TRBJ2-7, with 16 positions matching TRBD2. The germline V gene has CDR1 SGDLS and CDR2 YYNGEE. J was trimmed by 7 bases and V by 4 bases; bases with no gene match: 5. This CDR3 has 15 residues. CDR3 sequence: CASSIGTSGREEQYF. The CDR3 DNA reads as TGTGCCAGCAGCATCGGGACTAGCGGGAGGGAAGAGCAGTACTTC.

This chain links TRBV18 with TRBJ2-5, with TRBD2 identical over 15 bases. Germline loops: CDR1 KGHSH, CDR2 LQKENI. The J segment lost 2 bases and the V segment lost 3 bases, leaving 7 bases of the junction unmatched. The CDR3 covers 18 residues. The CDR3 loop reads CASSPPGLAGGLQETQYF. CDR3 in DNA: TGTGCCAGCTCACCTCCGGGACTAGCGGGGGGCCTACAAGAGACCCAGTACTTC.

This clone occurred a few times. This chain uses TRBV29-1 with TRBJ2-1; the match to TRBD1 covers 7 bases. The CDR3 contains 12 residues. From germline, CDR1 is SQVTM and CDR2 ANQGSEA. J was trimmed by 4 bases and V by 6 bases; bases with no gene match: 3. The CDR3 sequence: CSVQGNYNEQFF. The CDR3 nucleotides read TGCAGCGTACAGGGGAATTACAATGAGCAGTTCTTC.

This clone was picked up a small number of times. The V call is TRBV27, the J call TRBJ2-2; D remains unclear. CDR3 length: 14 amino acids. Germline CDR1 and CDR2: MNHEY and SMNVEV (reference sequence). Trimming removed 5 bases from V and 8 bases from J, with 15 bases in between. CDR3 nucleotides: TGTGCCAGCAGTCCCCCTGGAGCTTCGGGGGAGCTGTTTTTT. Translated: CASSPPGASGELFF.

The rearrangement links TRBV4-3 to TRBJ1-2; D is possibly TRBD1 (6 bases). Germline CDR1 and CDR2: LGHNA and YSLEER. V shed 4 bases and J shed 4 bases, with 16 bases lying between them. This CDR3 region has 15 residues. The CDR3 reads CASSLGAVQSYGYTF. DNA for the CDR3: TGCGCCAGCAGCCTGGGGGCGGTACAGAGCTATGGCTACACCTTC.

This clone was counted a few times. This CDR3 is CASSLVGQGIPYNEQFF. Written as DNA, the CDR3 is TGTGCCAGCAGCTTAGTGGGGCAGGGGATCCCCTACAATGAGCAGTTCTTC. This chain links TRBV13 with TRBJ2-1; perhaps TRBD1 as D (6 bases). This CDR3 is 17 amino acids long. The germline V gene has CDR1 PRHDT and CDR2 FYEKMQ (reference sequence). The germline V and J ends were trimmed by 1 base and 2 bases, with 15 bases remaining between them.

The V and J genes are TRBV5-1 and TRBJ2-3; D may be TRBD2 (5 bases). The ends were cut back, 2 bases at V and 4 bases at J, with 14 bases in the middle. The CDR3 totals 15 residues. Germline CDR1 reads SGHRS; CDR2 reads YFSETQ. The CDR3 loop is CASSFQRSSADTQYF. In DNA form, the CDR3 reads TGCGCCAGCAGCTTCCAGAGGAGTAGCGCAGATACGCAGTATTTT. The full variable domain, rest sourced from reference TRBV5-1 and TRBJ2-3, is KAGVTQTPRYLIKTRGQQVTLSCSPISGHRSVSWYQQTPGQGLQFLFEYFSETQRNKGNFPGRFSGRQFSNSRSEMNVSTLELGDSALYLCASSFQRSSADTQYFGPGTRLTVL.

This clone was counted a few times. The CDR3 bases are TGCAGCGTTGAAAGAGGCGGGAGGGAGACCCAGTACTTC. Translation: CSVERGGRETQYF. The rearrangement uses TRBV29-1 and TRBJ2-5; the match to TRBD2 covers 8 bases. This CDR3 comprises 13 residues. CDR1 SQVTM and CDR2 ANQGSEA come from the germline V gene. V gave up 2 bases and J gave up 5 bases; unmatched junction bases: 4.

The rearrangement uses TRBV6-5 and TRBJ2-1; weak D call: TRBD2 (6 bases). The germline gives CDR1 MNHEY, CDR2 SVGAGI. V lost 6 bases and J 0 bases, leaving 9 bases between the germline ends. This CDR3 contains 14 residues. The CDR3 loop reads CASSGTPSYNEQFF. For the CDR3, the DNA is TGTGCCAGCAGCGGGACTCCCTCCTACAATGAGCAGTTCTTC.

The sample holds a few counts of this clone. The V and J genes are TRBV4-1 and TRBJ1-4; no firm D call. The CDR3 is 14 residues long. The V gene lost 3 bases and the J gene lost 7 bases, with 12 bases spanning the gap. Germline V lookup: CDR1 MGHRA, CDR2 YSYEKL. This CDR3 is CASSQWQLGEKLFF. Written as DNA, the CDR3 is TGCGCCAGCAGCCAGTGGCAGCTAGGTGAAAAACTGTTTTTT.

The rearrangement links TRBV28 to TRBJ1-2; TRBD1 agrees at 7 bases. Trimming took 3 bases from V and 4 from J; bases not matched to a gene: 11. CDR3 length equals 16 residues. CDR1 MDHEN and CDR2 SYDVKM come from the germline V gene. CDR3 sequence reads: CASSFRGPPTGYGYTF. DNA for the CDR3: TGTGCCAGCAGTTTTAGGGGGCCCCCGACGGGCTATGGCTACACCTTC.

V usage is TRBV30 and J usage is TRBJ2-4; 8 positions match TRBD1. The CDR3 sequence is 14 residues long. The J segment lost 6 bases and the V segment lost 2 bases, leaving 6 bases of the junction unmatched. The germline CDR1 and CDR2 sequences are GTSNPN and SVGIG (reference sequence). This CDR3 is CAWSTGQGLNIQYF. As DNA, the CDR3 is TGTGCCTGGAGTACCGGACAGGGCCTAAACATTCAGTACTTC.

This clone was picked up a small number of times. The chain employs TRBV7-2 and TRBJ2-7; no clear D gene. This CDR3 is built from 13 residues. Germline V gene lookup returns CDR1 SGHTA and CDR2 FQGNSA. With 1 base removed from V and 2 bases from J, the gap between germline ends came to 6 bases. The DNA for the CDR3 is TGTGCCAGCAGCTTAGGGCACACCTACGAGCAGTACTTC. Its translation: CASSLGHTYEQYF.

The chain uses TRBV9 and TRBJ1-1; 7 bases are a match to TRBD1. Germline CDR1 reads SGDLS; CDR2 reads YYNGEE. The V segment lost 3 bases and the J segment 4 bases; nucleotides outside the gene matches: 9. The CDR3 consists of 15 residues. CDR3 in amino acids: CASSGQGSWGTEAFF. The CDR3 DNA reads as TGTGCCAGCAGCGGACAGGGTAGTTGGGGCACTGAAGCTTTCTTT.